This TCR beta chain was identified in a study of T cells after yellow fever vaccination. Study-wide background: Where fractions had low cell numbers, libraries were prepared from them with the SMART-Seq v4 Ultra Low Input RNA kit. Study-level findings and limits: Compared with primary, the secondary response was weaker and peaked at day 5, not 15. Clonotypes appearing in both CD4 and CD8 compartments existed, and their share was small. FACS-sorted repertoires might harbor abundant contaminating clonotypes from the bulk population.

Only a few counts were recorded for this clonotype. The antigen remains undetermined. A single record per CDR3 protein comes from TCRdb applying MiXCR to the 5' RACE reads. The sample records nearly 300,000 distinct CDR3 sequences, around 10% being singletons. The TCR was taken from a man between 18 and 35 years old who received the YFV17D yellow fever vaccine. This specimen was CD4+ T cells sorted from PBMCs, taken 5 days after the yellow fever booster vaccination.

The CDR3 loop is CSAASDRDKQYV. Written as DNA, the CDR3 is TGCAGTGCTGCCTCCGACAGGGACAAGCAGTACGTC. This chain joins TRBV20-1 and TRBJ2-7; 7 positions match TRBD1. This CDR3 is built from 12 residues. V trimming: 5 bases; J trimming: 8 bases; junction bases outside the gene matches: 9. Germline CDR1 and CDR2: DFQATT and SNEGSKA (reference sequence).